This TCR beta chain derives from a study of radiation and T cells in renal cell carcinoma. The V and J ends lost 4 bases and 8 bases respectively, with 15 bases between them. The germline V gene has CDR1 SGHTA and CDR2 FQGTGA. This CDR3 has 14 amino acids. Time point given: baseline pretreatment blood. As for treatment: 15 Gy SBRT to primary tumor, nephrectomy 4 weeks later. Clones were sequenced by immunoSEQ multiplex PCR, and TCRdb holds only the in-frame ones, with some missing. The table shows around 140,000 clones, with approximately 90% occurring only once. The TCR sequence derives from a woman between 65 and 79 years old with renal cell carcinoma. Sequenced here: blood, sampled from a patient whose treatment included radiotherapy and nephrectomy. V is TRBV7-3 and J is TRBJ2-1, with D maybe TRBD1 (6 bases). CDR3 coding DNA: TGTGCCAGCAGCTATGACAGGTATAGTTATGAGCAGTTCTTC. This gives the protein CASSYDRYSYEQFF.